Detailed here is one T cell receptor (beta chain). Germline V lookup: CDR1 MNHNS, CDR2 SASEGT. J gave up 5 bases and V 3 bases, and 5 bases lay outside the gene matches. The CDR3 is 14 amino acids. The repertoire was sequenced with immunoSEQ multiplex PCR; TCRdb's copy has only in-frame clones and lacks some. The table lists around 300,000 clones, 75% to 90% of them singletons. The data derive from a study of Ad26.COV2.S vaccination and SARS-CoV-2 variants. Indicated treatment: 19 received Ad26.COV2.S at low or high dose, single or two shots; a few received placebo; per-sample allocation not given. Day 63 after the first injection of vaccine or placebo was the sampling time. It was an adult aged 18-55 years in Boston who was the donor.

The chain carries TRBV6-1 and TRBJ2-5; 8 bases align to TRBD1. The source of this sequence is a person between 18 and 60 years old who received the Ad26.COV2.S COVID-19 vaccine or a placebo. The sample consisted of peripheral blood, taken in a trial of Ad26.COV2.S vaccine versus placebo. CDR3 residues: CASSDPGGKETQYF. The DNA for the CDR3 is TGTGCCAGCAGTGACCCAGGGGGCAAGGAGACCCAGTACTTC.